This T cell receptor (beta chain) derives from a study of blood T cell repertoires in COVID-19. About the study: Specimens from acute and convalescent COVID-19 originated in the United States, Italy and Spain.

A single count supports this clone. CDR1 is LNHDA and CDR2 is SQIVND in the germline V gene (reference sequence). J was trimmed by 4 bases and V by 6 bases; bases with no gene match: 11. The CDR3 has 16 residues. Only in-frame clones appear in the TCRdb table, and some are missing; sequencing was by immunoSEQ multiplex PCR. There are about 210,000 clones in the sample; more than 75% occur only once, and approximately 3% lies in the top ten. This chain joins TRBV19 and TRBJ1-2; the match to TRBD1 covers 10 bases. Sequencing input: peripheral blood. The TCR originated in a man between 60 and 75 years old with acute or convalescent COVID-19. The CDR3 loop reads CASSHGTGALGYGYTF. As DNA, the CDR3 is TGTGCCAGTAGCCACGGGACAGGGGCGCTGGGCTATGGCTACACCTTC.